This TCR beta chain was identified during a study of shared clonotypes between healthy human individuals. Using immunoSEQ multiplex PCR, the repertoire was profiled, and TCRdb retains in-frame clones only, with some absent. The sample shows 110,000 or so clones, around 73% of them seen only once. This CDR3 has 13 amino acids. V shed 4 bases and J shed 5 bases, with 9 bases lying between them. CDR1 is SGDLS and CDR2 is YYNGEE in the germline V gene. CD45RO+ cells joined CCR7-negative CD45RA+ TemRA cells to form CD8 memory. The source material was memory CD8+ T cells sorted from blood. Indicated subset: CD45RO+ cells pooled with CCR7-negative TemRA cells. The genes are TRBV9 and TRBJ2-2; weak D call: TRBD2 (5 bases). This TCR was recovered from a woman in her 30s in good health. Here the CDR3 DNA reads TGTGCCAGCAGCCAAGGAGGTACCGGGGAGCTGTTTTTT. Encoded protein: CASSQGGTGELFF.